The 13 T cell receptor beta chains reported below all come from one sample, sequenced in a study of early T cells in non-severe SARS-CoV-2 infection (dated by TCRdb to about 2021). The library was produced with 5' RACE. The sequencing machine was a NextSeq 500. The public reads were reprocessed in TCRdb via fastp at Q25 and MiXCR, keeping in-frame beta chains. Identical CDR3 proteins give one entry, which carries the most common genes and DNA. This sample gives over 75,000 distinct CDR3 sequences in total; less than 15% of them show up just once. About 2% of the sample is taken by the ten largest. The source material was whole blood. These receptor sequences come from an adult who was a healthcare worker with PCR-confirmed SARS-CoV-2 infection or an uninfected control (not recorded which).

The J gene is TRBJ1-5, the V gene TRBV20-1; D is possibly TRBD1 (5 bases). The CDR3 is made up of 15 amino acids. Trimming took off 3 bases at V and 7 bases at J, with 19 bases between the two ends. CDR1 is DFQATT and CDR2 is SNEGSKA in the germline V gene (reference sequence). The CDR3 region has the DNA TGCAGTGCTAGTTCGGGTGCAGGGATATTGCAGCCCCAGCATTTT. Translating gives CSASSGAGILQPQHF.

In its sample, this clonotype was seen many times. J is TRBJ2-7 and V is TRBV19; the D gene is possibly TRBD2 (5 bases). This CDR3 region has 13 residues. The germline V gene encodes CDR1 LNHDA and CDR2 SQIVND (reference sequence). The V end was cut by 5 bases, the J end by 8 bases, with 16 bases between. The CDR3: CASSGGPESQQYF. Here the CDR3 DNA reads TGTGCCAGTAGTGGCGGGCCTGAAAGCCAGCAGTACTTC.

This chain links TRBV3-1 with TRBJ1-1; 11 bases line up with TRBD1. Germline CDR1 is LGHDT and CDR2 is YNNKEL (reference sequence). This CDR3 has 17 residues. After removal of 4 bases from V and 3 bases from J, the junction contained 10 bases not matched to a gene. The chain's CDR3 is CASSRPGQGGGYTEAFF. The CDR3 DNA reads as TGTGCCAGCAGCCGCCCGGGACAGGGGGGAGGCTACACTGAAGCTTTCTTT. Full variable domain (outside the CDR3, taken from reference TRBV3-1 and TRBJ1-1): DTAVSQTPKYLVTQMGNDKSIKCEQNLGHDTMYWYKQDSKKFLKIMFSYNNKELIINETVPNRFSPKSPDKAHLNLHINSLELGDSAVYFCASSRPGQGGGYTEAFFGQGTRLTVV.

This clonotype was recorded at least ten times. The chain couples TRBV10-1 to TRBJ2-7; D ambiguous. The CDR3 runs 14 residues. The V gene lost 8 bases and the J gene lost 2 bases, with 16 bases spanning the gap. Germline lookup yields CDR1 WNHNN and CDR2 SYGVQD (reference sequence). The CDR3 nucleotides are TGCGCCAGCGACTCTGATGGGGTCCCCTACGAGCAGTACTTC. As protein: CASDSDGVPYEQYF.

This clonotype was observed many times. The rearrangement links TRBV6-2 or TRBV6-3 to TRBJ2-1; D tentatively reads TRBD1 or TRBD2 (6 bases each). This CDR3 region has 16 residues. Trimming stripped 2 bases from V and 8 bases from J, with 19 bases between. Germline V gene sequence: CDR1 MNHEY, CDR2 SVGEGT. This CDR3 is CASSYRRGASLHEQFF. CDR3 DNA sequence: TGTGCCAGCAGTTACAGAAGGGGGGCCTCCCTCCATGAGCAGTTCTTC.

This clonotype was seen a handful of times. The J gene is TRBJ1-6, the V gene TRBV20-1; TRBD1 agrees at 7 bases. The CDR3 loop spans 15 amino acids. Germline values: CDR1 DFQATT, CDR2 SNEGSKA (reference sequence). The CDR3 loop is CPGQPRISYNSPLHF. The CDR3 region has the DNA TGCCCGGGACAGCCCCGAATCTCCTATAATTCACCCCTCCACTTT.

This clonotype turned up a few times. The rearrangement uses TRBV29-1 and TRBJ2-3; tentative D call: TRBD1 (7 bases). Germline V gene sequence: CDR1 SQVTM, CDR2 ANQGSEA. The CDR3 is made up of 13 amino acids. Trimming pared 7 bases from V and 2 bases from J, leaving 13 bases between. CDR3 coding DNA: TGCAGCGCCAACAGGGGACTCACAGATACGCAGTATTTT. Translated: CSANRGLTDTQYF.

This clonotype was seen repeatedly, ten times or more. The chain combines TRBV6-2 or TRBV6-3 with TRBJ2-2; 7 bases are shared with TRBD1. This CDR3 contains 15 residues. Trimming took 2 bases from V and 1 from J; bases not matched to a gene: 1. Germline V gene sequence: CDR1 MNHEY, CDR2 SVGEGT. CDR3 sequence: CASSYGTENTGELFF. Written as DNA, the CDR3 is TGTGCCAGCAGTTACGGGACAGAGAACACCGGGGAGCTGTTTTTT.

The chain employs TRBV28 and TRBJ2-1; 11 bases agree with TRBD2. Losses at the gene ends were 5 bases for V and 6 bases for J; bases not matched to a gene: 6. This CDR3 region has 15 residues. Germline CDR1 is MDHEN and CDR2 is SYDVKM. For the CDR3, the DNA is TGTGCCAGCAGTCCGCGACTAGCGGGGAGCAATGAGCAGTTCTTC. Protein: CASSPRLAGSNEQFF.

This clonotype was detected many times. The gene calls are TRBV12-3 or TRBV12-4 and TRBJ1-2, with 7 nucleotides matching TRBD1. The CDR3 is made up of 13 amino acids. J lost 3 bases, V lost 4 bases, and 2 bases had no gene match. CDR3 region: CASSSQGYYGYTF. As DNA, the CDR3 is TGTGCCAGCAGTTCACAGGGGTACTATGGCTACACCTTC.

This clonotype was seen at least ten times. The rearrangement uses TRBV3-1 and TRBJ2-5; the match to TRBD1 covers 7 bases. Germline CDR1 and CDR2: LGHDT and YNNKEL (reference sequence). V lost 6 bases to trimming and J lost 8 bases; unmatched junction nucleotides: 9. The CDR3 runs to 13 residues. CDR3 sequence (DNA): TGTGCCAGCAGTCAGGGGGTCCGGACTACCCAGTACTTC. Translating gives CASSQGVRTTQYF.

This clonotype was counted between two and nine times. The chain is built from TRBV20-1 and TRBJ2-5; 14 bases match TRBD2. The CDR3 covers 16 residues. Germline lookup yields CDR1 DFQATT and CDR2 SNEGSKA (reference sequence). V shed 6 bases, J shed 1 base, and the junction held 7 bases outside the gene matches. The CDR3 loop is CSAVGLAGGLQETQYF. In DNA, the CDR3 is TGCAGTGCCGTCGGACTAGCGGGGGGCCTCCAAGAGACCCAGTACTTC.

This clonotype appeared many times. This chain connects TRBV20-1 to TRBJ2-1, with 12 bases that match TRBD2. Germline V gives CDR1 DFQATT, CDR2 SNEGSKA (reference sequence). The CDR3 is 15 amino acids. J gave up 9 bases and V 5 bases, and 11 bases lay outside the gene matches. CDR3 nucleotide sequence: TGCAGTGCTGACGATGGACTAGCGGGGAAAATTGAGCAGTTCTTC. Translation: CSADDGLAGKIEQFF.